The 24 T cell receptor beta chains listed next were all sequenced from one sample in a study of identical twins. Each CDR3 protein gets one entry after TCRdb re-called the 5' RACE reads with MiXCR. The sample holds approximately 140,000 distinct CDR3 sequences, 3% to 4.5% seen once. The specimen sequenced was memory T cells sorted from blood. These receptors originate from a man between 18 and 35 years old in good health.

This clonotype was picked up many times. The chain couples TRBV2 to TRBJ2-1, with 11 bases aligning to TRBD2. This CDR3 region has 16 residues. Germline V gene data show CDR1 as SNHLY and CDR2 as FYNNEI. Trimming at V came to 4 bases and at J to 9 bases, leaving 11 bases not matched to a gene. The CDR3 is CASSGGTSGGGSEQFF. The CDR3 DNA is TGTGCCAGCAGTGGGGGAACTAGCGGGGGAGGTAGTGAGCAGTTCTTC.

This clonotype was detected ten times or more. The rearrangement links TRBV10-2 to TRBJ2-7; 11 bases are a match to TRBD2. Looked up from germline, CDR1 is WSHSY and CDR2 is SAAADI. The V gene end was trimmed by 5 bases and the J gene end by 3 bases; junction bases not matched to a gene: 6. This CDR3 has 15 amino acids. CDR3: CASSWRLAGNYEQYV. CDR3 coding DNA: TGCGCCAGCAGTTGGAGACTAGCGGGGAACTACGAGCAGTACGTC.

The chain is built from TRBV6-4 and TRBJ2-1; 8 bases line up with TRBD1. Germline V CDR1 and CDR2: MRHNA, SNTAGT. J gave up 7 bases and V 5 bases, and 10 bases lay outside the gene matches. This CDR3 has 15 amino acids. This CDR3 is CASSPVQTGANEQFF. CDR3 nucleotides: TGTGCCAGCAGTCCGGTCCAGACAGGGGCTAATGAGCAGTTCTTC.

This clonotype appeared many times. The chain has TRBV25-1 and TRBJ2-1, with D unresolved. The CDR3 runs 12 residues. Looked up from germline, CDR1 is MGHDK and CDR2 is SYGVNS. V lost 2 bases, J lost 4 bases, and 3 bases lay in between. The CDR3 here is CASSEQYNEQFF. The DNA for the CDR3 is TGTGCCAGCAGTGAACAGTACAATGAGCAGTTCTTC.

Ten or more counts support this clonotype. The V and J genes are TRBV3-1 and TRBJ2-2; 8 bases match TRBD1. V shed 4 bases, J shed 0 bases, and the junction held 4 bases outside the gene matches. The CDR3 has 16 amino acids. Germline CDR1 LGHDT, CDR2 YNNKEL (reference sequence). As DNA, the CDR3 is TGTGCCAGCAGCCTGCGACAGGGGACGAACACCGGGGAGCTGTTTTTT. This encodes CASSLRQGTNTGELFF.

This clonotype was picked up many times. The rearrangement links TRBV7-6 to TRBJ2-1; 7 positions agree with TRBD2. Germline CDR1 is SGHVS and CDR2 is FNYEAQ. The length of the CDR3 is 13 residues. V lost 1 base to trimming and J lost 9 bases; unmatched junction nucleotides: 3. In nucleotides, the CDR3 is TGTGCCAGCAGCTTAGAGCGGGATCGTGAGCAGTTCTTC. Amino acid sequence: CASSLERDREQFF.

The sample holds many counts of this clonotype. The chain combines TRBV5-4 with TRBJ2-7; 9 bases line up with TRBD1. CDR3 length equals 16 residues. The germline CDR1 and CDR2 sequences are SGHNT and YYREEE (reference sequence). The ends lost 1 base at V and 5 bases at J; junction bases unmatched: 10. The CDR3 loop reads CASSLPYGTGKDEQYF. The CDR3 bases are TGTGCCAGCAGCTTGCCATATGGGACAGGGAAGGACGAGCAGTACTTC.

This clonotype was seen many times. The V gene is TRBV20-1, the J gene TRBJ2-3; TRBD2 matches at 7 bases. CDR1 is DFQATT and CDR2 is SNEGSKA in the germline V gene (reference sequence). Trimming took 0 bases from V and 2 from J; bases not matched to a gene: 8. CDR3 length equals 16 residues. DNA of the CDR3: TGCAGTGCTAGAGAGGCCGGGCGGGGGTACACAGATACGCAGTATTTT. Amino acids: CSAREAGRGYTDTQYF.

This clonotype was seen repeatedly, ten times or more. The junction differs from germline at one of its ends, possibly a read error. V usage is TRBV7-9 and J usage is TRBJ2-2; D is uncertain. In germline, CDR1 is SEHNR, CDR2 FQNEAQ (reference sequence). The CDR3 is 11 residues long. The CDR3 DNA reads TGTGCCAGCAGTTTGTCCTCGACCCAGTACTTT. Translation gives CASSLSSTQYF.

This clonotype was seen many times. This chain connects TRBV12-3 or TRBV12-4 to TRBJ1-6, with D unresolved. This CDR3 spans 14 amino acids. Trimming shortened V by 3 bases and J by 8 bases, and 11 bases separated the two germline ends. The CDR3 sequence is CASSFQLMYSPLHF. CDR3 bases: TGTGCCAGCAGTTTTCAGTTGATGTATTCACCCCTCCACTTT.

This clonotype was found many times. V and J are TRBV7-3 and TRBJ1-2, with D hard to call. V was trimmed by 5 bases and J by 3 bases, leaving 16 bases between them. This CDR3 is 15 amino acids long. Germline V gene sequence: CDR1 SGHTA, CDR2 FQGTGA. CDR3 sequence reads: CASSPSGRSYYGYTF. DNA of the CDR3: TGTGCCAGCAGCCCGTCGGGGAGGTCATACTATGGCTACACCTTC.

The sample holds a few counts of this clonotype. V is TRBV6-2 or TRBV6-3 and J is TRBJ2-1; TRBD2 matches 11 bases. CDR3 length: 17 amino acids. Germline CDR1 MNHEY, CDR2 SVGEGT. V was pared by 4 bases and J by 0 bases, with 5 bases of the junction left unmatched. CDR3 sequence (DNA): TGTGCCAGCAGTTCCCCAACTAGCGGGAGCTCCTACAATGAGCAGTTCTTC. It is translated as CASSSPTSGSSYNEQFF.

In its sample, this clonotype was seen a few times. The gene calls are TRBV18 and TRBJ1-5, with 7 bases matching TRBD1. CDR1 and CDR2 from the germline V gene are KGHSH and LQKENI. V lost 6 bases and J lost 7; bases outside the gene matches: 9. This CDR3 has 14 residues. CDR3: CASSPDRSTQPQHF. The CDR3 bases are TGTGCCAGCTCGCCGGACAGGTCGACACAGCCCCAGCATTTT.

Concerning this clonotype itself: Since a much larger clone is just one base distant, this may be a read error. This sequence joins TRBV20-1 and TRBJ2-1; 16 bases match TRBD2. The CDR3 consists of 14 residues. The V gene end was trimmed by 6 bases and the J gene end by 15 bases; junction bases not matched to a gene: 11. From germline, CDR1 is DFQATT and CDR2 SNEGSKA (reference sequence). CDR3 protein: CSATGTSGGVRRFF. The CDR3 DNA sequence: TGCAGTGCCACAGGGACTAGCGGGGGGGTGCGGCGGTTCTTC.

In regard to this clonotype: A much larger clone is a single base away; this may be a read error. The J gene is TRBJ2-1, the V gene TRBV20-1; 7 nucleotides agree with TRBD2. CDR1 and CDR2 from the germline V gene are DFQATT and SNEGSKA (reference sequence). Trimming at V came to 3 bases and at J to 8 bases, leaving 7 bases not matched to a gene. CDR3 length: 13 residues. This CDR3 is CSASQWSGDEQFF. In nucleotides, the CDR3 is TGCAGTGCTAGCCAGTGGAGCGGGGATGAGCAGTTCTTC.

This clonotype was seen at least ten times. V usage is TRBV30 and J usage is TRBJ2-3, with D tentatively TRBD1 (6 bases). Trimming left V 4 bases short and J 4 bases short, with 6 bases between. Germline CDR1 is GTSNPN and CDR2 is SVGIG (reference sequence). This CDR3 is built from 11 residues. This chain's CDR3 is CAWTGADTQYF. The CDR3 DNA follows: TGTGCCTGGACAGGGGCAGATACGCAGTATTTT. The full variable domain, in which reference TRBV30 and TRBJ2-3 provide the parts outside the CDR3, is SQTIHQWPATLVQPVGSPLSLECTVEGTSNPNLYWYRQAAGRGLQLLFYSVGIGQISSEVPQNLSASRPQDRQFILSSKKLLLSDSGFYLCAWTGADTQYFGPGTRLTVL.

There are many counts of this clonotype. The V and J genes are TRBV6-4 and TRBJ2-2; D gene uncertain. This CDR3 is 15 amino acids long. V was cut by 0 bases and J by 3 bases, with 8 bases left in between. The germline V gene has CDR1 MRHNA and CDR2 SNTAGT. CDR3 in amino acids: CASSDSDRHTGELFF. DNA of the CDR3: TGTGCCAGCAGTGACTCGGATCGACACACCGGGGAGCTGTTTTTT.

This clonotype was observed at least ten times. CDR3 sequence: CSANRVGREDTQYF. CDR3 DNA sequence: TGCAGTGCTAACAGGGTCGGGAGGGAAGATACGCAGTATTTT. V gene TRBV20-1 combines with J gene TRBJ2-3, with TRBD2 identical over 8 bases. CDR3 length: 14 residues. CDR1 and CDR2 from the germline V gene are DFQATT and SNEGSKA (reference sequence). V dropped 4 bases and J dropped 5; count of bases not matched to a gene: 8.

This clonotype has ten or more counts. CDR3 protein: CASSYGFGSYEQYF. The CDR3 DNA is TGTGCCAGCAGCTACGGGTTCGGGAGCTACGAGCAGTACTTC. The chain joins TRBV7-2 to TRBJ2-7; D might be TRBD2 (6 bases). CDR3 size: 14 residues. V lost 4 bases to trimming and J lost 3 bases, with 13 bases between them. CDR1 and CDR2 from the germline V gene are SGHTA and FQGNSA.

This clonotype has ten or more counts. The chain uses TRBV5-1 and TRBJ1-1; the D gene is possibly TRBD1 (5 bases). This CDR3 has 15 amino acids. The V gene's germline CDR1 is SGHRS and CDR2 YFSETQ. The V end was cut by 0 bases, the J end by 6 bases, with 15 bases between. In nucleotides, the CDR3 is TGCGCCAGCAGCTTGGACGGACAAATGGTCCCTGAAGCTTTCTTT. It specifies CASSLDGQMVPEAFF.

This clonotype was observed many times. V is TRBV7-2 and J is TRBJ1-1, with TRBD1 identical over 9 bases. This CDR3 contains 13 residues. The ends lost 5 bases at V and 7 bases at J; junction bases unmatched: 5. The germline CDR1 and CDR2 sequences are SGHTA and FQGNSA. The CDR3 region is CASSRGTGREAFF. CDR3 DNA sequence: TGTGCCAGCAGCCGAGGGACAGGGCGTGAAGCTTTCTTT.

This clonotype was observed at least ten times. This chain uses TRBV4-3 with TRBJ2-7, with a weak D call TRBD2 (6 bases). V lost 0 bases, J lost 6 bases, and 15 bases lay in between. The CDR3 consists of 15 residues. Germline lookup yields CDR1 LGHNA and CDR2 YSLEER. This CDR3 is CASSQEGRGASEQYF. As DNA, the CDR3 is TGCGCCAGCAGCCAAGAGGGCCGCGGGGCGTCCGAGCAGTACTTC.

This clonotype was counted ten times or more. This chain joins TRBV20-1 and TRBJ1-4, with 8 bases aligning to TRBD1. Per the germline V gene, CDR1 is DFQATT and CDR2 is SNEGSKA (reference sequence). The V segment lost 2 bases and the J segment 6 bases; nucleotides outside the gene matches: 5. The CDR3 has 14 amino acids. The CDR3 loop reads CSARPTGGDEKLFF. CDR3 nucleotides: TGCAGTGCTAGACCTACAGGGGGTGATGAAAAACTGTTTTTT.

V is TRBV5-1 and J is TRBJ2-4; the match to TRBD1 covers 9 bases. Germline CDR1 and CDR2: SGHRS and YFSETQ. This CDR3 spans 16 amino acids. V shed 3 bases and J 0 bases; nucleotides not matched to a gene: 4. In DNA, the CDR3 is TGCGCCAGCAGCTCCGGACAGGGGTTAGCCAAAAACATTCAGTACTTC. Its translation: CASSSGQGLAKNIQYF.